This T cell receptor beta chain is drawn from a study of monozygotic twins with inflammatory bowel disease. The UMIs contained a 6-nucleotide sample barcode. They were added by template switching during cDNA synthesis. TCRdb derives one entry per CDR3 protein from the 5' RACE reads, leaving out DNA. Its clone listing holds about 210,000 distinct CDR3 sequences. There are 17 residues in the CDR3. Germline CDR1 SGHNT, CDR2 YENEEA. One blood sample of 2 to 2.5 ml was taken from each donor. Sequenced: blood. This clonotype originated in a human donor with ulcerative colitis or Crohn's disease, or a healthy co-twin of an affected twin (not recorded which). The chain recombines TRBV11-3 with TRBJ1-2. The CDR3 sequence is CASSLEGADDPNYGYTF. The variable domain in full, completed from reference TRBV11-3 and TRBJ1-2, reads EAGVVQSPRYKIIEKKQPVAFWCNPISGHNTLYWYLQNLGQGPELLIRYENEEAVDDSQLPKDRFSAERLKGVDSTLKIQPAELGDSAVYLCASSLEGADDPNYGYTFGSGTRLTVV.